These 18 T cell receptor beta chains share one sample of origin, sequenced in a study of T cell changes during pregnancy in multiple sclerosis. This table comes from immunoSEQ multiplex PCR, and its TCRdb copy is limited to in-frame clones, with some not included. The sample consists of about 46,000 clones, just under 95% of them appearing once. Material: CD8+ T cells from peripheral blood mononuclear cells, obtained after pregnancy. The receptor source for this set is a female donor with multiple sclerosis, enrolled in a pregnancy study.

V is TRBV2 and J is TRBJ2-7; D ambiguous. V lost 10 bases and J 3 bases, leaving 16 bases between the germline ends. The germline CDR1 and CDR2 sequences are SNHLY and FYNNEI. CDR3 size: 13 residues. This CDR3 is CATVEFTLYEQYF. In DNA, the CDR3 is TGTGCCACCGTCGAGTTTACCCTCTACGAGCAGTACTTC.

The J gene is TRBJ1-5, the V gene TRBV7-2; no reliable D call. Trimming pared 2 bases from V and 5 bases from J, leaving 16 bases between. The CDR3 runs to 16 residues. The V gene's germline CDR1 is SGHTA and CDR2 FQGNSA. The CDR3 spells CASSLRIEGVDQPQHF. As DNA, the CDR3 is TGTGCCAGCAGCTTACGGATAGAGGGAGTAGATCAGCCCCAGCATTTT.

V usage is TRBV7-8 and J usage is TRBJ2-1; D might be TRBD1 (5 bases). CDR3 size: 15 residues. Trimming removed 5 bases from V and 4 bases from J, with 15 bases in between. Germline assignment: CDR1 SGHVS and CDR2 FQNEAQ. The CDR3 coding sequence is TGTGCCAGCAGCCCGCCCGACAGAACTTACAATGAGCAGTTCTTC. Translation gives CASSPPDRTYNEQFF.

The CDR3 protein is CAWSHGYQPQHF. The CDR3, as DNA: TGTGCCTGGAGCCACGGGTATCAGCCCCAGCATTTT. The chain couples TRBV30 to TRBJ1-5; D call uncertain. The V gene's germline CDR1 is GTSNPN and CDR2 SVGIG (reference sequence). This CDR3 has 12 residues. V was trimmed by 3 bases and J by 5 bases, leaving 8 bases between them. The full variable domain, with the rest looked up from reference TRBV30 and TRBJ1-5, is SQTIHQWPATLVQPVGSPLSLECTVEGTSNPNLYWYRQAAGRGLQLLFYSVGIGQISSEVPQNLSASRPQDRQFILSSKKLLLSDSGFYLCAWSHGYQPQHFGDGTRLSIL.

V gene TRBV7-8 combines with J gene TRBJ2-1; D may be TRBD2 (5 bases). CDR1 is SGHVS and CDR2 is FQNEAQ in the germline V gene. V shed 2 bases and J shed 9 bases, with 8 bases lying between them. The CDR3 contains 12 residues. CDR3 protein: CASSLYSAEQFF. CDR3 in DNA: TGTGCCAGCAGCTTATATAGCGCTGAGCAGTTCTTC.

This chain connects TRBV9 to TRBJ1-5, with 7 bases fitting TRBD1. Germline CDR1 SGDLS, CDR2 YYNGEE. V was clipped by 4 bases and J by 6 bases; unmatched bases: 16. The CDR3 extends over 17 amino acids. CDR3 in DNA: TGTGCCAGCAGCCCGCCCCATCGACAGGGTAGGACTCAGCCCCAGCATTTT. The encoded protein is CASSPPHRQGRTQPQHF.

The chain employs TRBV12-5 and TRBJ2-1, with D possibly matching TRBD1 (6 bases). V was trimmed by 0 bases and J by 6 bases, leaving 12 bases between them. CDR3 length equals 15 residues. CDR1 is LGHNT and CDR2 is FRNRAP in the germline V gene. The CDR3 sequence: CASGLVRTELNEQFF. The CDR3 coding sequence is TGTGCTAGTGGTTTGGTCCGGACAGAGCTCAATGAGCAGTTCTTC.

This rearrangement joins TRBV18 to TRBJ1-5; TRBD1 matches at 10 bases. V trimming: 2 bases; J trimming: 7 bases; junction bases outside the gene matches: 14. This CDR3 comprises 18 residues. Germline CDR1 reads KGHSH; CDR2 reads LQKENI. CDR3 sequence (DNA): TGTGCCAGCTCACCAGGGACAGGGGAGGGTTGGGGCGTCCAGCCCCAGCATTTT. As protein: CASSPGTGEGWGVQPQHF.

The chain's CDR3 is CASQAGGSYEQYF. The DNA of the CDR3 is TGTGCCAGCCAGGCGGGAGGCTCCTACGAGCAGTACTTC. This rearrangement joins TRBV27 to TRBJ2-5; TRBD2 aligns across 8 bases. The DNA end is a closer match to TRBJ2-7, so the J assignment may be wrong. CDR3 length: 13 residues. From germline, CDR1 is MNHEY and CDR2 SMNVEV (reference sequence).

The chain combines TRBV4-2 with TRBJ2-7, with 7 nucleotides matching TRBD1. CDR3 length: 16 amino acids. Germline CDR1 LGHNA, CDR2 YNFKEQ. J lost 3 bases, V lost 2 bases, and 10 bases had no gene match. CDR3 sequence (DNA): TGTGCCAGCAGCCAACAAACCGGGACAGCCTACTACGAGCAGTACTTC. Amino acids: CASSQQTGTAYYEQYF.

The gene calls are TRBV4-2 and TRBJ2-2; 10 bases match TRBD2. Germline CDR1 LGHNA, CDR2 YNFKEQ. This CDR3 has 15 amino acids. V shed 0 bases, J shed 7 bases, and the junction held 2 bases outside the gene matches. This CDR3 is CASSQEASGSGELFF. CDR3 nucleotide sequence: TGTGCCAGCAGCCAAGAGGCTAGCGGGAGCGGGGAGCTGTTTTTT.

The chain has TRBV5-8 and TRBJ2-7, with 11 nucleotides matching TRBD1. Germline assignment: CDR1 SGHTS and CDR2 YDEGEE. The CDR3 has 14 amino acids. The ends lost 2 bases at V and 6 bases at J; junction bases unmatched: 4. CDR3 amino acids: CASSFRTGGGEQYF. CDR3 DNA sequence: TGTGCCAGCAGCTTCCGGACAGGGGGCGGCGAGCAGTACTTC.

The rearrangement joins TRBV2 to TRBJ1-5; D might be TRBD1 (5 bases). The CDR3 consists of 15 residues. CDR1 is SNHLY and CDR2 is FYNNEI in the germline V gene. V shed 0 bases and J shed 5 bases, with 11 bases lying between them. CDR3: CASSEAPGGDQPQHF. CDR3 DNA sequence: TGTGCCAGCAGTGAAGCTCCCGGGGGGGATCAGCCCCAGCATTTT.

The chain uses TRBV15 and TRBJ2-2; tentatively, D is TRBD2 (6 bases). Germline V gives CDR1 LNHNV, CDR2 YYDKDF (reference sequence). V lost 2 bases and J 6 bases, leaving 10 bases between the germline ends. The CDR3 runs to 14 residues. The CDR3 DNA is TGTGCCACCAGCAGAAAATGGGGGGCCGGGGAGCTGTTTTTT. Protein product: CATSRKWGAGELFF.

V usage is TRBV5-4 and J usage is TRBJ2-3; D is perhaps TRBD1 (6 bases). Looked up from germline, CDR1 is SGHNT and CDR2 is YYREEE (reference sequence). V lost 4 bases and J 5 bases, leaving 8 bases between the germline ends. CDR3 length equals 12 residues. CDR3 amino acids: CASSGDKDTQYF. The CDR3 nucleotides are TGTGCCAGCAGCGGGGACAAAGATACGCAGTATTTT. Supplemented by reference TRBV5-4 and TRBJ2-3, the full variable domain reads ETGVTQSPTHLIKTRGQQVTLRCSSQSGHNTVSWYQQALGQGPQFIFQYYREEENGRGNFPPRFSGLQFPNYSSELNVNALELDDSALYLCASSGDKDTQYFGPGTRLTVL.

The count of this clone is one. The V and J genes are TRBV11-3 and TRBJ2-5; tentative D call: TRBD2 (6 bases). The length of the CDR3 is 15 residues. V lost 5 bases to trimming and J lost 2 bases, with 15 bases between them. Germline values: CDR1 SGHNT, CDR2 YENEEA. In DNA form, the CDR3 reads TGTGCCAGCAGCCGCGGGACTGCGGGACAAGAGACCCAGTACTTC. Its protein product is CASSRGTAGQETQYF.

The gene calls are TRBV6-5 and TRBJ2-5; D gene uncertain. With 2 bases removed from V and 0 bases from J, the gap between germline ends came to 4 bases. The CDR3 is made up of 13 amino acids. The germline V gene encodes CDR1 MNHEY and CDR2 SVGAGI. The CDR3 protein is CASSYGHQETQYF. The CDR3 DNA is TGTGCCAGCAGTTACGGCCACCAAGAGACCCAGTACTTC.

This clone was detected only once. The chain uses TRBV7-8 and TRBJ1-2; TRBD1 agrees at 8 bases. This CDR3 region has 15 residues. Germline V gene lookup returns CDR1 SGHVS and CDR2 FQNEAQ. The ends lost 4 bases at V and 6 bases at J; junction bases unmatched: 10. CDR3 loop: CASSSDRDGFNGYTF. CDR3 nucleotide sequence: TGTGCCAGCAGCTCGGACAGGGATGGTTTTAATGGCTACACCTTC.